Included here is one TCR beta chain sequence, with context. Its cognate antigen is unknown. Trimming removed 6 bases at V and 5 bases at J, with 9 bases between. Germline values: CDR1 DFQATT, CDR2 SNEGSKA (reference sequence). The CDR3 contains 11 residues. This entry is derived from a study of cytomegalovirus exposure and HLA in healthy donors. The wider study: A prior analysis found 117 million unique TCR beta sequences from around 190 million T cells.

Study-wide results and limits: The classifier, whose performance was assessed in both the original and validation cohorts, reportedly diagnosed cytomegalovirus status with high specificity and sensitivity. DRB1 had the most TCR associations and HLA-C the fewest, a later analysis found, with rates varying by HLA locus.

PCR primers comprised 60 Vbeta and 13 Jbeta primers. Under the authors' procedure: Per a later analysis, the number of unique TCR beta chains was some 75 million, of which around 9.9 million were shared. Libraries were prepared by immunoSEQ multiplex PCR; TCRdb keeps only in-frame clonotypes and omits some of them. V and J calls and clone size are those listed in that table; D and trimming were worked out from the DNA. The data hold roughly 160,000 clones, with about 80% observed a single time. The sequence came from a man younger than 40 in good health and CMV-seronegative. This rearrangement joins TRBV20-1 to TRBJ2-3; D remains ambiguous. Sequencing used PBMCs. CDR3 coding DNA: TGCAGTGCCCAGTCTAGAGATACGCAGTATTTT. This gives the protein CSAQSRDTQYF.